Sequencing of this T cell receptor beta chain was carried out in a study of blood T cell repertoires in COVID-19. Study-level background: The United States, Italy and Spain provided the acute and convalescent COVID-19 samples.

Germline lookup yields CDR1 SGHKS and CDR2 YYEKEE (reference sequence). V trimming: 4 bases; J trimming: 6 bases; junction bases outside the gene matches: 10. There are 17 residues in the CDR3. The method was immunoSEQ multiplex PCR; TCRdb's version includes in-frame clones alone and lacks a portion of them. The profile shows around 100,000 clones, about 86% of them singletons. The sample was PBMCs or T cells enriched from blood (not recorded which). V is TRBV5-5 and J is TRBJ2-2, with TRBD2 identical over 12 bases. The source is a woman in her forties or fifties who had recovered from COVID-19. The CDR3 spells CASSPRTSGAVSGELFF. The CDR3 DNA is TGTGCCAGCAGCCCCCGGACTAGCGGGGCGGTGTCCGGGGAGCTGTTTTTT.